This T cell receptor (beta chain) was captured in a study of blood T cell repertoires in COVID-19. The CDR3 runs to 15 residues. V lost 7 bases, J lost 10 bases, and 18 bases stayed unmatched. Germline assignment: CDR1 MNHEY and CDR2 SVGAGI. TCRdb's table, derived via immunoSEQ multiplex PCR, lists solely in-frame clones and lacks some. The repertoire includes approximately 270,000 clones, 85% to 90% of them detected once, and under 2% sits in the top ten. The age range of participants was about 18 to 95 years, with residence in approximately 25 US areas. The chain links TRBV6-5 to TRBJ1-1, with TRBD1 matching 7 bases. This receptor was taken from a man aged 40-49 years who had recovered from COVID-19. Sequencing was done on a sample of PBMCs or T cells enriched from blood (not recorded which). As DNA, the CDR3 is TGTGCCAGCACGGAGACAGGGAGAGGGGGACTGACAGCTTTCTTT. This translates into CASTETGRGGLTAFF.